These 8 T cell receptor beta chains were all obtained from the same sample, sequenced in a study of cytomegalovirus exposure and HLA in healthy donors. 13 Jbeta primers and 60 Vbeta primers were used for the PCR. Assay used: immunoSEQ multiplex PCR; TCRdb lists only in-frame clones, some missing. Among fewer than 250,000 clones listed, roughly 87% were seen once. Material for sequencing was PBMCs. These receptors all come from a boy aged 2 to 10 in good health and CMV-seronegative.

The rearrangement links TRBV27 to TRBJ2-1, with 9 bases fitting TRBD1. Germline assignment: CDR1 MNHEY and CDR2 SMNVEV (reference sequence). V shed 7 bases, J shed 14 bases, and the junction held 12 bases outside the gene matches. The CDR3 extends over 13 amino acids. CDR3 in DNA: TGTGCCAGCACCCCTGGGGGGAGGACAGGGGAGTTCTTC. Translated: CASTPGGRTGEFF.

The chain combines TRBV19 with TRBJ1-1; tentatively, D is TRBD1 (6 bases). Germline V CDR1 and CDR2: LNHDA, SQIVND (reference sequence). V was pared by 10 bases and J by 12 bases, with 21 bases between. The CDR3 runs to 12 residues. CDR3 amino acids: CAIKELGGRSFF. The CDR3 bases are TGTGCCATCAAGGAACTTGGGGGCAGGTCTTTCTTT.

The V gene is TRBV10-3, the J gene TRBJ1-6; TRBD1 matches 7 bases. Per germline, CDR1 ENHRY and CDR2 SYGVKD. Unmatched junction bases numbered 3, after V lost 4 bases and J lost 6 bases. The CDR3 runs 14 residues. The CDR3 coding sequence is TGTGCCATCAGTGTCGGGACAGCTAATTCACCCCTCCACTTT. The encoded protein is CAISVGTANSPLHF.

V is TRBV4-1 and J is TRBJ2-7, with 9 bases identical to TRBD1. Germline assignment: CDR1 MGHRA and CDR2 YSYEKL. The CDR3 is 18 amino acids. J gave up 6 bases and V 1 base, and 16 bases lay outside the gene matches. CDR3 in DNA: TGCGCCAGCAGCCAAGTACAATCGACGGGACAGGGAGTTTCCGAGCAGTACTTC. Translating it yields CASSQVQSTGQGVSEQYF.

This clone came up a few times. The J gene is TRBJ1-6, the V gene TRBV2; D is ambiguous. Germline loops: CDR1 SNHLY, CDR2 FYNNEI. This CDR3 has 12 amino acids. Trimming pared 7 bases from V and 10 bases from J, leaving 11 bases between. CDR3 nucleotide sequence: TGTGCCAGCATTGTGGAGGCCTCACCCCTCCACTTT. Translating it yields CASIVEASPLHF.

This rearrangement joins TRBV10-3 to TRBJ2-5; tentatively, D is TRBD1 (6 bases). V gave up 6 bases and J gave up 3 bases, with 14 bases separating them. The CDR3 sequence is 14 residues long. Germline values: CDR1 ENHRY, CDR2 SYGVKD. The CDR3 is CAISRDTIEETQYF. CDR3 in DNA: TGTGCCATCAGCAGGGACACCATCGAAGAGACCCAGTACTTC.

Comment on this clone: The junction does not match germline at one end; this may be a read error. The chain is built from TRBV7-9 and TRBJ2-7, with D tentatively TRBD1 (6 bases). The CDR3 is 16 amino acids. The germline V gene encodes CDR1 SEHNR and CDR2 FQNEAQ (reference sequence). Written as DNA, the CDR3 is TGTTCCAGCAGCTCGGGTTACAGGGTCCTCTCCTACGAGCAGTACTTC. Translating gives CSSSSGYRVLSYEQYF. Using reference TRBV7-9 and TRBJ2-7 for the parts outside the CDR3, the full variable domain is DTGVSQNPRHKITKRGQNVTFRCDPISEHNRLYWYRQTLGQGPEFLTYFQNEAQLEKSRLLSDRFSAERPKGSFSTLEIQRTEQGDSAMYLCSSSSGYRVLSYEQYFGPGTRLTVT.

This chain joins TRBV14 and TRBJ1-1; 9 bases match TRBD1. V was pared by 2 bases and J by 6 bases, with 7 bases of the junction left unmatched. The CDR3 runs to 15 residues. Germline loops: CDR1 SGHDN, CDR2 FVKESK. CDR3 sequence: CASSQNRGPGAEAFF. CDR3 nucleotide sequence: TGTGCCAGCAGCCAAAACAGGGGGCCTGGCGCTGAAGCTTTCTTT.